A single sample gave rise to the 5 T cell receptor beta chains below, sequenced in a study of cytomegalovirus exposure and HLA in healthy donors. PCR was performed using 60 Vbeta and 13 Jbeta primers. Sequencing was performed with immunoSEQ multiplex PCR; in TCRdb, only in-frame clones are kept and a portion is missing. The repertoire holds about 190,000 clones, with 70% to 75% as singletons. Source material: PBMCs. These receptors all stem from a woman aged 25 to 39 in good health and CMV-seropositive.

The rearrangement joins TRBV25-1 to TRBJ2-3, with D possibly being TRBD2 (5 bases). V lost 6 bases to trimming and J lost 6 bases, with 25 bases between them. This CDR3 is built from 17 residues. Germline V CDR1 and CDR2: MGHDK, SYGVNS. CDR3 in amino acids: CASSETQSGPHRDTQYF. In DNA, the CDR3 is TGTGCCAGCAGCGAGACTCAGAGCGGCCCCCATCGGGATACGCAGTATTTT.

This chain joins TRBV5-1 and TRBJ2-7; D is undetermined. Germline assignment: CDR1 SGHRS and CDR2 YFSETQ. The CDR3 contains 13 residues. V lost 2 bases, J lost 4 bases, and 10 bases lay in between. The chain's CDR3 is CASSFPDEYEQYF. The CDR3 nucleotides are TGCGCCAGCAGCTTCCCTGATGAGTACGAGCAGTACTTC.

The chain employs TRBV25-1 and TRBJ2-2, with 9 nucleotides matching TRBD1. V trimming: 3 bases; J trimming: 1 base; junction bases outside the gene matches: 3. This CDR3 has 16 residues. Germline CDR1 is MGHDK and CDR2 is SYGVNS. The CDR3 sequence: CASSDAGQGNTGELFF. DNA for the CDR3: TGTGCCAGCAGTGATGCGGGACAGGGGAACACCGGGGAGCTGTTTTTT.

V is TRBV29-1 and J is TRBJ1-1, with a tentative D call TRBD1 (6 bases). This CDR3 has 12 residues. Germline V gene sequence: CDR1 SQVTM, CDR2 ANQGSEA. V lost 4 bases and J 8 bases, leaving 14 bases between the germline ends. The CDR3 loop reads CSVGKTGQEAFF. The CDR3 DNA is TGCAGCGTTGGAAAGACAGGCCAAGAAGCTTTCTTT.

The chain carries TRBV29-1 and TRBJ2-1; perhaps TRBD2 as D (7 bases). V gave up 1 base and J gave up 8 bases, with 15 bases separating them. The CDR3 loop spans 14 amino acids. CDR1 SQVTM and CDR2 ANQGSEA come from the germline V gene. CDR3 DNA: TGCAGCGTTGAAGCGGGGGGCACAGTTGATGAGCAGTTCTTC. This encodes CSVEAGGTVDEQFF.